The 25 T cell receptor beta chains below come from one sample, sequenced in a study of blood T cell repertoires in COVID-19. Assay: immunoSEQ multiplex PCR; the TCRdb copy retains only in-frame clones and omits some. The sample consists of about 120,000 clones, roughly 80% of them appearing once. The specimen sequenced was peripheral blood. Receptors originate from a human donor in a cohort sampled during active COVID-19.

The CDR3 DNA sequence: TGTGCCAGCAGCGCCTCCGGGGGGTGGGACGAGCAGTACTTC. It encodes CASSASGGWDEQYF. This sequence joins TRBV9 and TRBJ2-7; 7 bases line up with TRBD2. Germline lookup yields CDR1 SGDLS and CDR2 YYNGEE. V dropped 3 bases and J dropped 5; count of bases not matched to a gene: 8. The CDR3 is 14 amino acids.

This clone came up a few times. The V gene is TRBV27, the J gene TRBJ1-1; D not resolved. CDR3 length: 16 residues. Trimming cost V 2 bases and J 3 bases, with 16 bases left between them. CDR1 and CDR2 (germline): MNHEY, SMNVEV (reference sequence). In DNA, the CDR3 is TGTGCCAGCAGTTTAAGGACTACCGCGGGCGACACTGAAGCTTTCTTT. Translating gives CASSLRTTAGDTEAFF.

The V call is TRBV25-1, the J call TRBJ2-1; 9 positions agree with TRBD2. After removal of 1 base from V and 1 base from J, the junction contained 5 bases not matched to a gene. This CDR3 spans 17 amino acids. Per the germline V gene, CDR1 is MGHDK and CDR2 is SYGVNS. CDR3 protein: CASSEFSLAGSYNEQFF. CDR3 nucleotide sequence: TGTGCCAGCAGTGAATTTTCGCTAGCGGGATCCTACAATGAGCAGTTCTTC.

DNA for the CDR3: TGTGCCACCAGCAGAGATTTGGGGCCCACTGAAGCTTTCTTT. It specifies CATSRDLGPTEAFF. This sequence joins TRBV15 and TRBJ1-1, with D perhaps TRBD1 (5 bases). The CDR3 contains 14 residues. V gave up 0 bases and J gave up 4 bases, with 9 bases separating them. Germline CDR1 and CDR2: LNHNV and YYDKDF (reference sequence).

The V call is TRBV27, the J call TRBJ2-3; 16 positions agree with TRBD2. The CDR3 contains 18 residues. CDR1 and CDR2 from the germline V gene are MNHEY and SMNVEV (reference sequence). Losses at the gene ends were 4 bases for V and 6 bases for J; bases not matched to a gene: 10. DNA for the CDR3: TGTGCCAGCAGTTCCCCCGGGACTAGCGGGAGGGCCGGTGATACGCAGTATTTT. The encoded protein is CASSSPGTSGRAGDTQYF.

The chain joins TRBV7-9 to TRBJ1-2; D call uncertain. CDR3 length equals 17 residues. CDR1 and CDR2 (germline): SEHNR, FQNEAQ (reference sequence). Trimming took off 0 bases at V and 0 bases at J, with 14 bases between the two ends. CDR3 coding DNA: TGTGCCAGCAGCTTAGCCTCGGGAGGGCCCACTAACTATGGCTACACCTTC. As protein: CASSLASGGPTNYGYTF.

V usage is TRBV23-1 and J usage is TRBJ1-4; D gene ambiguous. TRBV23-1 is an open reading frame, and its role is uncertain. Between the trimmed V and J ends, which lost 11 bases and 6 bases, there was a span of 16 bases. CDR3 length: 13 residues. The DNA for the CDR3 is TGCGCCTACCCCCGGGGTAGGGATGAAAAACTGTTTTTT. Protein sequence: CAYPRGRDEKLFF.

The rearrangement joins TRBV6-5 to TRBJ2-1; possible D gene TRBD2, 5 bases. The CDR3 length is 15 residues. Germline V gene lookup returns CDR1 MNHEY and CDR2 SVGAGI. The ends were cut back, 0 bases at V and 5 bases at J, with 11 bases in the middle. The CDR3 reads CASSYSHGKNNEQFF. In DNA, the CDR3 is TGTGCCAGCAGTTACTCTCACGGGAAAAACAATGAGCAGTTCTTC.

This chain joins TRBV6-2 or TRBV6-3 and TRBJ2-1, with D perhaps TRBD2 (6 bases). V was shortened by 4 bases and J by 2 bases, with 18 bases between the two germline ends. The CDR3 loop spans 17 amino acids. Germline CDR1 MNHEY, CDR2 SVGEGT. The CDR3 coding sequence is TGTGCCAGCAGTTGGGCCCCAGGGCGGGAAACCTACAATGAGCAGTTCTTC. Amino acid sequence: CASSWAPGRETYNEQFF.

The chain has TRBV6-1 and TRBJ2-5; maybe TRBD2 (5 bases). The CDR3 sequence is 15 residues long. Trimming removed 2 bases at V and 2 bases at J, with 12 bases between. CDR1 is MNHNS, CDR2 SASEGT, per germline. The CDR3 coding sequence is TGTGCCAGCAGTGAATCCGGGATAATTCAAGAGACCCAGTACTTC. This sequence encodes CASSESGIIQETQYF.

DNA for the CDR3: TGTGCCAGCTCACCAGACAGAAAGAACACCGGGGAGCTGTTTTTT. Protein: CASSPDRKNTGELFF. The rearrangement joins TRBV18 to TRBJ2-2; TRBD1 might be the D (5 bases). CDR3 length: 15 residues. Per the germline V gene, CDR1 is KGHSH and CDR2 is LQKENI. Trimming took 2 bases from V and 1 from J, leaving 8 bases between them.

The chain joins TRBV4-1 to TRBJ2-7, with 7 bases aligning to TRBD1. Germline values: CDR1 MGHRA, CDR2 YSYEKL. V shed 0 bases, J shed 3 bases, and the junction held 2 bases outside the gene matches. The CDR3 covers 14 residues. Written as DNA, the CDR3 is TGCGCCAGCAGCCAAGAGGGACAGTTCTACGAGCAGTACTTC. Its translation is CASSQEGQFYEQYF.

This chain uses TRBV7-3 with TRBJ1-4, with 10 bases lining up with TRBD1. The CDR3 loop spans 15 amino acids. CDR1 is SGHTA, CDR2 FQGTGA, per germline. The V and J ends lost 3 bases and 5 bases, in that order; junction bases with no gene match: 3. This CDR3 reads CASSLGQGKNEKLFF. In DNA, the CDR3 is TGTGCCAGCAGCTTGGGACAGGGGAAGAATGAAAAACTGTTTTTT.

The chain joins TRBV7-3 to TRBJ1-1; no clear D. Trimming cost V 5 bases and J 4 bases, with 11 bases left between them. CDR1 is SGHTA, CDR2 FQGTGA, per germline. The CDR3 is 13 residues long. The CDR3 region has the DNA TGTGCCAGCAGCATTGACGGGGTCACTGAAGCTTTCTTT. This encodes CASSIDGVTEAFF.

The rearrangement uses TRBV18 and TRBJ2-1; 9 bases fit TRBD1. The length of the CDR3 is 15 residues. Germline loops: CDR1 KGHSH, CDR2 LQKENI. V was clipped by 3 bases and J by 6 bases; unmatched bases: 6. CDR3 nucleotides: TGTGCCAGCTCACCCCTCGGACAGGGGTTCAATGAGCAGTTCTTC. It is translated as CASSPLGQGFNEQFF.

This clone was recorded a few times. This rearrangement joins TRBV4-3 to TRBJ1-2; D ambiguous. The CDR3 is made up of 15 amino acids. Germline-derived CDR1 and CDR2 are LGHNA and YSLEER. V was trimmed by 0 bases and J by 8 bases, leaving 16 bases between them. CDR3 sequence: CASSQEKAGSGGYTF. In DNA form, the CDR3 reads TGCGCCAGCAGCCAAGAAAAGGCAGGCTCTGGAGGCTACACCTTC.

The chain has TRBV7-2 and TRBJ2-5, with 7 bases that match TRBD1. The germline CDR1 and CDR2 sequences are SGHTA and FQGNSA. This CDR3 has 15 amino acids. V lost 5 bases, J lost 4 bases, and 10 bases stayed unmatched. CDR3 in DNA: TGTGCCAGCAGCCCCGGGACAGTTGGTCGAGAGACCCAGTACTTC. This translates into CASSPGTVGRETQYF.

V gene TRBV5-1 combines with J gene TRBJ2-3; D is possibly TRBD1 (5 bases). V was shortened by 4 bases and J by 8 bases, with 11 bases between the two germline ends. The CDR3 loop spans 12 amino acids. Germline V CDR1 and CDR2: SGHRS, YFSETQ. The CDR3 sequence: CASSDQGPTQYF. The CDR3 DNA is TGCGCCAGCAGCGACCAGGGTCCTACGCAGTATTTT.

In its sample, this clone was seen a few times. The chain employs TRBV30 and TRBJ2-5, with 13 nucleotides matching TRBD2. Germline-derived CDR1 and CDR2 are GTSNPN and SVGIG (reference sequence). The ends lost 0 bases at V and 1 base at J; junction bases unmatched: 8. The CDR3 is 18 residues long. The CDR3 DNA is TGTGCCTGGAGTGTACTCCAACTAGCGGGGGGGCCCCAAGAGACCCAGTACTTC. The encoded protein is CAWSVLQLAGGPQETQYF.

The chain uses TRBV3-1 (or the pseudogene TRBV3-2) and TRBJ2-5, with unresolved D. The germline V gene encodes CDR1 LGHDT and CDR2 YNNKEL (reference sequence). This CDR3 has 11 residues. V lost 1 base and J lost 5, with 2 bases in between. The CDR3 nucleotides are TGTGCCAGCAGCCAAGCGGAGACCCAGTACTTC. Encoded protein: CASSQAETQYF.

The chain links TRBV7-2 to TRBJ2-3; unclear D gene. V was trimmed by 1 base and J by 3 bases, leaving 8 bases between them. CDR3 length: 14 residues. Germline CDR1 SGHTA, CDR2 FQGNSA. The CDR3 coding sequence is TGTGCCAGCAGCTTAGTTCGGTTTACAGATACGCAGTATTTT. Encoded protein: CASSLVRFTDTQYF.

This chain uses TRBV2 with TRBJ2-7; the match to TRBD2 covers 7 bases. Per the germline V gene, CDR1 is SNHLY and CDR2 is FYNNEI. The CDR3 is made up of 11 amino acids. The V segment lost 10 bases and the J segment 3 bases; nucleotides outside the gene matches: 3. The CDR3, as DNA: TGTGCCACCGCTAGCGGCTACGAGCAGTACTTC. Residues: CATASGYEQYF.

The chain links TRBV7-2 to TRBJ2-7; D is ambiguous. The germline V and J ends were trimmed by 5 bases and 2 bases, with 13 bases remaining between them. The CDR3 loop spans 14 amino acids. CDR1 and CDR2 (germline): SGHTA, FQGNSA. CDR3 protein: CASSQHSGPYEQYF. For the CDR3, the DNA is TGTGCCAGCAGCCAACACAGTGGTCCCTACGAGCAGTACTTC.

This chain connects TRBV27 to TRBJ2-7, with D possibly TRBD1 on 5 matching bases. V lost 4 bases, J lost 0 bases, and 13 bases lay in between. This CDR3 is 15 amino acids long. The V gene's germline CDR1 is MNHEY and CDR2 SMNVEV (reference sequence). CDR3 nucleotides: TGTGCCAGCAGTTCCCCATTTGGGGCCTCCTACGAGCAGTACTTC. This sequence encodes CASSSPFGASYEQYF.

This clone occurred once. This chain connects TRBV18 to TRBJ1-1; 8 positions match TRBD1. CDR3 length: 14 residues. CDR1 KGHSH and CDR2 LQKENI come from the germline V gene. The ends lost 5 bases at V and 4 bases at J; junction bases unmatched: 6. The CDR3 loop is CASSGQGSGTEAFF. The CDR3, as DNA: TGTGCCAGCTCAGGACAGGGAAGCGGCACTGAAGCTTTCTTT.